This TCR beta chain was profiled in a study of OX40 agonist ivuxolimab in advanced cancers. Regarding the study as a whole: Average numbers of expanded clones were greater in CD8+ T cells than in CD4+. Expanded peripheral T cells had an undetermined antigen specificity.

V shed 4 bases and J shed 7 bases, with 8 bases lying between them. The germline V gene encodes CDR1 SGHTA and CDR2 FQGNSA. This CDR3 contains 12 residues. Sequenced by immunoSEQ multiplex PCR; TCRdb stores in-frame clones only, minus some. The sample yields 95,000 to 150,000 clones, over 85% seen once. A remark on this clone: What it binds is unknown.

This chain connects TRBV7-2 to TRBJ2-1, with D unresolved. This receptor was taken from an adult with an advanced solid tumor such as melanoma, head and neck, liver or kidney cancer. The starting material was CD4+ or CD8+ T cells sorted from blood, obtained in a trial of the OX40 agonist ivuxolimab. The CDR3 loop reads CASSSFNNEQFF. Here the CDR3 DNA reads TGTGCCAGCAGCTCGTTCAATAATGAGCAGTTCTTC.